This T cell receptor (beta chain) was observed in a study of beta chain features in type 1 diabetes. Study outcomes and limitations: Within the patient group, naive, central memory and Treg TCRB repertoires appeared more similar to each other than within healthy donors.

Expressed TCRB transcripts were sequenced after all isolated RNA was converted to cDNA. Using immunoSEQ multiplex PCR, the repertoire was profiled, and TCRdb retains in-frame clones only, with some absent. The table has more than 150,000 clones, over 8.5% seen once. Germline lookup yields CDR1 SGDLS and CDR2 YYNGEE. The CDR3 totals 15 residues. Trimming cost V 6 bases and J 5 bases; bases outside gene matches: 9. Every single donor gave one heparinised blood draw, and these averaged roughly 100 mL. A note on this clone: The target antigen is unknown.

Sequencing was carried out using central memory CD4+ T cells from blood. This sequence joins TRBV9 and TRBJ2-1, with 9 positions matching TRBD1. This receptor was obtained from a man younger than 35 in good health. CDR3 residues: CASTPAGTGHNEQFF. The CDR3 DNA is TGTGCCAGCACCCCTGCCGGGACAGGGCACAATGAGCAGTTCTTC.